Here is one T cell receptor beta chain with its context. The antigen remains undetermined. Libraries were prepared by immunoSEQ multiplex PCR; TCRdb keeps only in-frame clonotypes and omits some of them. The table records some 1.1 million clones, 70% to 85% of them present only once. The sample belongs to a study of shared clonotypes between healthy human individuals. Study-level findings and limits: Lower generation probabilities were found for non-shared clonotypes than for those shared by all four donors. Estimated clonotype richness was generally higher in naive than memory subsets. Specimens sampled were limited to blood, with tissue repertoires likely differing.

Nashville, Tennessee was home to all donors, who were Caucasian adults. The material sequenced was memory CD4+ T cells from PBMCs. This sample's subset: CD45RA-negative fraction. The receptor was isolated from a young man in good health. Some clones in this sample may be carry-over from other donors' samples.

The CDR3 sequence: CAISAGDEQYF. The CDR3 DNA is TGTGCCATCAGTGCCGGAGACGAGCAGTACTTC. The V and J genes are TRBV10-3 and TRBJ2-7; D remains unclear. The CDR3 extends over 11 amino acids. The germline gives CDR1 ENHRY, CDR2 SYGVKD. The ends were cut back, 4 bases at V and 5 bases at J, with 6 bases in the middle.